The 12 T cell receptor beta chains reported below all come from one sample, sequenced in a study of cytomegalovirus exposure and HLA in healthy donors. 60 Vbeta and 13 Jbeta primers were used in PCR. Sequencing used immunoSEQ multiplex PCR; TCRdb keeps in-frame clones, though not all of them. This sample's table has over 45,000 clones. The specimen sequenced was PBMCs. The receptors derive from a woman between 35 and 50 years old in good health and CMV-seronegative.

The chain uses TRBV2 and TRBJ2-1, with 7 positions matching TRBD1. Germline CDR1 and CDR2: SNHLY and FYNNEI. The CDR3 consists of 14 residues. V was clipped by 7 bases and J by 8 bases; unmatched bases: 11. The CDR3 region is CASNEGAVGYEQFF. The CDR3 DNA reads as TGTGCCAGCAACGAGGGGGCGGTTGGATATGAGCAGTTCTTC.

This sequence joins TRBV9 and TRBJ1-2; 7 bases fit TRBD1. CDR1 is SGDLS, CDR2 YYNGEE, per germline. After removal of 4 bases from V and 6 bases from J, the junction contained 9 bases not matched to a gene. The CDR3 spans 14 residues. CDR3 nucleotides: TGTGCCAGCAGCTCCGACAGGGTAAAGGATGGCTACACCTTC. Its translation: CASSSDRVKDGYTF. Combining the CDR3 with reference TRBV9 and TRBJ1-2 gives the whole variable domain DSGVTQTPKHLITATGQRVTLRCSPRSGDLSVYWYQQSLDQGLQFLIQYYNGEERAKGNILERFSAQQFPDLHSELNLSSLELGDSALYFCASSSDRVKDGYTFGSGTRLTVV.

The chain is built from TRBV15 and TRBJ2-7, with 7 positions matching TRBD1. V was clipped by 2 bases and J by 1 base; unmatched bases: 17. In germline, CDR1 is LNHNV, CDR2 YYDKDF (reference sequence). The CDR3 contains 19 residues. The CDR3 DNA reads TGTGCCACCAGCAGACGCCAAACAGCCCTCGGGACAGATTCCTACGAGCAGTACTTC. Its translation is CATSRRQTALGTDSYEQYF.

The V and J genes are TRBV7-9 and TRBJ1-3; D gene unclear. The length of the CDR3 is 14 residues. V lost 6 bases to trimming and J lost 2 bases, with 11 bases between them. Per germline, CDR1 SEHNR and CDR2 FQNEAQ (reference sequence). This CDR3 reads CASSQPGAGNTIYF. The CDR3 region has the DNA TGTGCCAGCAGTCAGCCGGGAGCTGGAAACACCATATATTTT. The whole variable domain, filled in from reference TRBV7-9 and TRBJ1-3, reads DTGVSQNPRHKITKRGQNVTFRCDPISEHNRLYWYRQTLGQGPEFLTYFQNEAQLEKSRLLSDRFSAERPKGSFSTLEIQRTEQGDSAMYLCASSQPGAGNTIYFGEGSWLTVV.

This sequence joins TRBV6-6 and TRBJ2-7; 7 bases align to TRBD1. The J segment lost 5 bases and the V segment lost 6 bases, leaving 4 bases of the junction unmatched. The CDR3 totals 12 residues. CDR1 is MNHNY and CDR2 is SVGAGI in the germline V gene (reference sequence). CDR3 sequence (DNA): TGTGCCAGCAGCCCCGACAGGGACGAGCAGTACTTC. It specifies CASSPDRDEQYF.

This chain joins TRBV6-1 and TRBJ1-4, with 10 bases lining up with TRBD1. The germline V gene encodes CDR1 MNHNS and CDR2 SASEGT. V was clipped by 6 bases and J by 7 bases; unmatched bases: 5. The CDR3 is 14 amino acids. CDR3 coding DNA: TGTGCCAGCAGCAAGGGACAGGGGACTGAAAAACTGTTTTTT. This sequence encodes CASSKGQGTEKLFF.

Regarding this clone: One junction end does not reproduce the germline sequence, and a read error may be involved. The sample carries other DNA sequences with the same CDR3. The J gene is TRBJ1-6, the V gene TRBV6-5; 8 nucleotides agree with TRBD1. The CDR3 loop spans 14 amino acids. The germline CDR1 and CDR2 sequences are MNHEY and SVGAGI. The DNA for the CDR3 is TGTGCCAGCAGTCGACAGGGGTTTAATTCACCCCTACACTTT. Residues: CASSRQGFNSPLHF.

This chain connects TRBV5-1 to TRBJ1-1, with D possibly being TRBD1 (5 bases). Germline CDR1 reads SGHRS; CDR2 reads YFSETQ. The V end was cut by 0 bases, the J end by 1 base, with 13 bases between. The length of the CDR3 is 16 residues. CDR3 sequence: CASSLAGGGGNTEAFF. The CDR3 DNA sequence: TGCGCCAGCAGCTTGGCCGGTGGGGGAGGGAACACTGAAGCTTTCTTT.

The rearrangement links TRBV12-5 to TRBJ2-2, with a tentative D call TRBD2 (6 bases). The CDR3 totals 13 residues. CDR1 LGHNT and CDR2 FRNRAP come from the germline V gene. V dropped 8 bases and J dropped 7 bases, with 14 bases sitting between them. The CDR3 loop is CASCRGWFGELFF. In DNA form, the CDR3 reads TGTGCTAGTTGCCGGGGGTGGTTCGGGGAGCTGTTTTTT.

This CDR3 is CASSLLGTAAYEQYF. CDR3 sequence (DNA): TGTGCCAGCAGCTTGCTCGGGACAGCCGCCTACGAGCAGTACTTC. The V and J genes are TRBV11-2 and TRBJ2-7, with 7 bases lining up with TRBD1. The length of the CDR3 is 15 residues. Losses at the gene ends were 3 bases for V and 2 bases for J; bases not matched to a gene: 7. Looked up from germline, CDR1 is SGHAT and CDR2 is FQNNGV.

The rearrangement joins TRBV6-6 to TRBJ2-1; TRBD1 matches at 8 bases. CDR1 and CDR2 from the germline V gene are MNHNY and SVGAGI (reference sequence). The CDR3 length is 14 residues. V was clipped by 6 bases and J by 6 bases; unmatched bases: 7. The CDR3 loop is CASRRGQGFNEQFF. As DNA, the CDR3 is TGTGCCAGCAGAAGAGGACAGGGTTTCAATGAGCAGTTCTTC.

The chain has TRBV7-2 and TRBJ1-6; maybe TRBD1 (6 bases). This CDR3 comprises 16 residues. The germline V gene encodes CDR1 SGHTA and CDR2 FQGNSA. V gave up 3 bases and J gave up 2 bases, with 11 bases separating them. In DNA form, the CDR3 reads TGTGCCAGCAGCTTTAAACAGGGAACCTATAATTCACCCCTCCACTTT. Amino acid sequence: CASSFKQGTYNSPLHF.